Presented here are 13 T cell receptor beta chains from one specimen sequenced in a study of Ad26.COV2.S vaccination and SARS-CoV-2 variants. Assay: immunoSEQ multiplex PCR; the TCRdb copy retains only in-frame clones and omits some. Found here are 300,000 to 450,000 clones, more than 75% of them singletons; the top ten hold roughly 3.5%. Treatment described: 15 to 20 received Ad26.COV2.S at low or high dose, single or two shots; about 5 received placebo; per-sample allocation not given. After the first vaccine or placebo injection, samples were drawn on day 63. This specimen was peripheral blood, taken in a trial of Ad26.COV2.S vaccine versus placebo. Every receptor here comes from a person aged 18 to 59 who received the Ad26.COV2.S COVID-19 vaccine or a placebo.

The gene calls are TRBV6-2 or TRBV6-3 and TRBJ1-5, with D unresolved. The CDR3 is made up of 16 amino acids. Trimming left V 4 bases short and J 0 bases short, with 13 bases between. CDR1 and CDR2 (germline): MNHEY, SVGEGT. The DNA of the CDR3 is TGTGCCAGCAGTTCCACGGCGATGAATAGCAATCAGCCCCAGCATTTT. Amino acids: CASSSTAMNSNQPQHF.

The rearrangement links TRBV6-2 or TRBV6-3 to TRBJ2-7; TRBD1 agrees at 8 bases. Trimming cost V 5 bases and J 0 bases; bases outside gene matches: 9. The CDR3 length is 16 residues. Germline CDR1 reads MNHEY; CDR2 reads SVGEGT. The chain's CDR3 is CASSRPDRGLSYEQYF. The CDR3 bases are TGTGCCAGCAGTCGCCCAGACAGGGGCCTCTCCTACGAGCAGTACTTC.

This rearrangement joins TRBV5-1 to TRBJ1-6; no definite D call. The CDR3 runs to 15 residues. Deletions cut 0 bases from V and 6 bases from J, with 10 bases between. CDR1 is SGHRS and CDR2 is YFSETQ in the germline V gene. In nucleotides, the CDR3 is TGCGCCAGCAGCTTGGATCGCCACCCTAATTCACCCCTCCACTTT. Translation gives CASSLDRHPNSPLHF.

The chain links TRBV7-2 to TRBJ1-1, with a possible D match to TRBD1 (5 bases). The CDR3 has 17 residues. Trimming took off 3 bases at V and 1 base at J, with 18 bases between the two ends. CDR1 is SGHTA, CDR2 FQGNSA, per germline. The CDR3 loop is CASSLAGRGRGNTEAFF. The CDR3 bases are TGTGCCAGCAGCTTGGCGGGGCGCGGGCGTGGGAACACTGAAGCTTTCTTT.

This chain connects TRBV11-2 to TRBJ2-7, with TRBD2 as a possible D gene (5 bases). The CDR3 extends over 14 amino acids. CDR1 and CDR2 from the germline V gene are SGHAT and FQNNGV. Trimming took off 1 base at V and 2 bases at J, with 9 bases between the two ends. The DNA for the CDR3 is TGTGCCAGCAGCTTAGGGACTGCCACCTACGAGCAGTACTTC. Translated: CASSLGTATYEQYF.

This clone was detected once. The chain links TRBV18 to TRBJ2-1; possibly TRBD1 for D (6 bases). Trimming shortened V by 6 bases and J by 10 bases, and 13 bases separated the two germline ends. CDR1 is KGHSH and CDR2 is LQKENI in the germline V gene. The CDR3 covers 12 residues. The CDR3 reads CASSKGTGEQFF. The CDR3 DNA follows: TGTGCCAGCTCGAAGGGCACAGGGGAGCAGTTCTTC.

This clone occurred many times. This chain links TRBV2 with TRBJ2-7, with 7 bases aligning to TRBD1. Germline V gene data show CDR1 as SNHLY and CDR2 as FYNNEI. V lost 7 bases to trimming and J lost 0 bases; unmatched junction nucleotides: 3. CDR3 size: 13 residues. The CDR3 spells CASTTGDSYEQYF. Here the CDR3 DNA reads TGTGCCAGCACTACAGGGGACTCCTACGAGCAGTACTTC.

V usage is TRBV7-2 and J usage is TRBJ2-7; D may correspond to TRBD1 or TRBD2 (5 bases each). Germline lookup yields CDR1 SGHTA and CDR2 FQGNSA. This CDR3 contains 15 residues. With 1 base removed from V and 2 bases from J, the gap between germline ends came to 12 bases. The CDR3 DNA reads TGTGCCAGCAGCTTAGATTACGGGGCGACCTACGAGCAGTACTTC. Translating gives CASSLDYGATYEQYF. Variable domain in full (rest from reference TRBV7-2 and TRBJ2-7): GAGVSQSPSNKVTEKGKDVELRCDPISGHTALYWYRQSLGQGLEFLIYFQGNSAPDKSGLPSDRFSAERTGGSVSTLTIQRTQQEDSAVYLCASSLDYGATYEQYFGPGTRLTVT.

The chain uses TRBV19 and TRBJ2-1; 7 bases match TRBD2. The CDR3 has 16 residues. CDR1 LNHDA and CDR2 SQIVND come from the germline V gene (reference sequence). With V trimmed by 3 bases and J by 2 bases, 7 bases remained unmatched. CDR3 amino acids: CASSMTRGGTYNEQFF. The CDR3 nucleotides read TGTGCCAGTAGTATGACCCGGGGAGGGACCTACAATGAGCAGTTCTTC.

V is TRBV4-3 and J is TRBJ2-2, with TRBD2 identical over 7 bases. The germline V gene has CDR1 LGHNA and CDR2 YSLEER. V lost 2 bases to trimming and J lost 6 bases; unmatched junction nucleotides: 6. CDR3 size: 15 residues. The CDR3 spells CASSQWGGYAGELFF. Written as DNA, the CDR3 is TGCGCCAGCAGCCAATGGGGGGGTTATGCCGGGGAGCTGTTTTTT.

The chain recombines TRBV5-4 with TRBJ2-4; 8 nucleotides agree with TRBD2. The CDR3 has 16 residues. Germline V lookup: CDR1 SGHNT, CDR2 YYREEE (reference sequence). Trimming cost V 4 bases and J 0 bases; bases outside gene matches: 6. This CDR3 reads CASSPGGPQAKNIQYF. The DNA of the CDR3 is TGTGCCAGCAGCCCGGGGGGGCCCCAAGCCAAAAACATTCAGTACTTC.

The chain has TRBV9 and TRBJ2-3, with 8 bases aligning to TRBD1. The trim removed 5 bases at V and 0 bases at J, leaving 5 bases unmatched. CDR1 SGDLS and CDR2 YYNGEE come from the germline V gene. CDR3 length: 15 residues. The CDR3 spells CASSYRGTSTDTQYF. The CDR3 DNA follows: TGTGCCAGCAGTTACAGGGGGACTAGCACAGATACGCAGTATTTT. Combining the CDR3 with reference TRBV9 and TRBJ2-3 gives the whole variable domain DSGVTQTPKHLITATGQRVTLRCSPRSGDLSVYWYQQSLDQGLQFLIQYYNGEERAKGNILERFSAQQFPDLHSELNLSSLELGDSALYFCASSYRGTSTDTQYFGPGTRLTVL.

The V and J genes are TRBV19 and TRBJ2-1; the D gene is possibly TRBD2 (5 bases). Germline V lookup: CDR1 LNHDA, CDR2 SQIVND (reference sequence). Trimming removed 0 bases at V and 7 bases at J, with 19 bases between. This CDR3 contains 17 residues. The chain's CDR3 is CASSIDLVLSPGNEQFF. CDR3 nucleotides: TGTGCCAGTAGTATAGATCTGGTCCTCTCGCCGGGAAATGAGCAGTTCTTC. Supplemented by reference TRBV19 and TRBJ2-1, the full variable domain reads DGGITQSPKYLFRKEGQNVTLSCEQNLNHDAMYWYRQDPGQGLRLIYYSQIVNDFQKGDIAEGYSVSREKKESFPLTVTSAQKNPTAFYLCASSIDLVLSPGNEQFFGPGTRLTVL.